This passage covers 12 T cell receptor beta chains from one sample sequenced in a study of graft-versus-host responses after intestinal transplantation. The data were produced by immunoSEQ multiplex PCR, yet TCRdb's version contains in-frame clones alone and is incomplete. In the table there are some 13,000 clones, under 40% of which are singletons. Each mixed lymphocyte reaction held around 200,000 CFSE-labeled responders and around 200,000 irradiated violet-dye-labeled stimulators. This sample comprised alloreactive CD8+ T cells from a mixed lymphocyte reaction culture, obtained before intestinal transplant. Subset of the sample: CFSE-low proliferating T cells sorted from approximately 6-day pre-transplant mixed lymphocyte reaction (GvH or HvG direction). Receptor source: a human patient who received an intestinal transplant.

The V and J genes are TRBV27 and TRBJ2-5; TRBD1 matches at 8 bases. The end of the DNA fits TRBJ2-7 better, so the J call may be wrong. CDR3 length: 13 residues. Germline assignment: CDR1 MNHEY and CDR2 SMNVEV (reference sequence). The CDR3 DNA reads as TGTGCCAGCAGTTCGCCGACAGGGGTCGAGCAGTACTTC. Encoded protein: CASSSPTGVEQYF.

The chain couples TRBV4-1 to TRBJ1-2; TRBD1 matches at 7 bases. V was clipped by 4 bases and J by 4 bases; unmatched bases: 9. This CDR3 contains 15 residues. Germline V gene data show CDR1 as MGHRA and CDR2 as YSYEKL. The CDR3 is CASSRTGQHLYGYTF. In DNA form, the CDR3 reads TGCGCCAGCAGCCGAACGGGACAGCACCTCTATGGCTACACCTTC.

V gene TRBV19 combines with J gene TRBJ2-1, with 11 bases fitting TRBD2. Germline loops: CDR1 LNHDA, CDR2 SQIVND (reference sequence). The J segment lost 0 bases and the V segment lost 5 bases, leaving 6 bases of the junction unmatched. The CDR3 has 17 residues. CDR3 DNA: TGTGCCAGTAGTTTCTCTAGCGGGGGGAGCTCCTACAATGAGCAGTTCTTC. Its protein product is CASSFSSGGSSYNEQFF.

V and J are TRBV7-9 and TRBJ2-1; the D gene is possibly TRBD1 (5 bases). Germline V gene data show CDR1 as SEHNR and CDR2 as FQNEAQ (reference sequence). V lost 5 bases and J 0 bases, leaving 5 bases between the germline ends. This CDR3 is built from 13 residues. Here the CDR3 DNA reads TGTGCCAGCAGCGACAGCTCCTACAATGAGCAGTTCTTC. This encodes CASSDSSYNEQFF.

The rearrangement uses TRBV10-2 and TRBJ2-1; TRBD2 aligns across 8 bases. Germline V gives CDR1 WSHSY, CDR2 SAAADI. Trimming took 8 bases from V and 3 from J; bases not matched to a gene: 9. The CDR3 is made up of 15 amino acids. The CDR3 spells CASALLAGGYNEQFF. The CDR3 coding sequence is TGCGCCAGCGCCTTGCTAGCGGGCGGCTACAATGAGCAGTTCTTC.

The genes are TRBV6-5 and TRBJ1-2; TRBD1 matches 10 bases. From germline, CDR1 is MNHEY and CDR2 SVGAGI. V gave up 2 bases and J gave up 5 bases; unmatched junction bases: 5. The CDR3 is 15 residues long. The CDR3 DNA reads as TGTGCCAGCAGTTACGTAGGGACAGGGGATTATGGCTACACCTTC. Its protein product is CASSYVGTGDYGYTF.

This sequence joins TRBV2 and TRBJ2-7; weak D call: TRBD1 (6 bases). This CDR3 has 16 amino acids. The germline gives CDR1 SNHLY, CDR2 FYNNEI. The V gene lost 4 bases and the J gene lost 1 base, with 17 bases spanning the gap. In nucleotides, the CDR3 is TGTGCCAGCAGTGTTGGGGGCTCTAAGGGGTCCTACGAGCAGTACTTC. Translation: CASSVGGSKGSYEQYF.

The V and J genes are TRBV27 and TRBJ2-1; 11 positions agree with TRBD2. V dropped 6 bases and J dropped 9; count of bases not matched to a gene: 10. The CDR3 length is 15 residues. Per the germline V gene, CDR1 is MNHEY and CDR2 is SMNVEV (reference sequence). In DNA, the CDR3 is TGTGCCAGCAGCATAGCGGGAGGGCTCGGCGGTGAGCAGTTCTTC. This sequence encodes CASSIAGGLGGEQFF.

This clone was recorded a few times. This chain connects TRBV5-4 to TRBJ2-2, with TRBD2 matching over 16 bases. The CDR3 consists of 17 residues. Trimming removed 4 bases from V and 7 bases from J; junction bases left unmatched: 7. Per germline, CDR1 SGHNT and CDR2 YYREEE (reference sequence). The CDR3 region has the DNA TGTGCCAGCAGCACGGGACTAGCGGGAGGGGTTGGCGGGGAGCTGTTTTTT. Its protein is CASSTGLAGGVGGELFF.

The J gene is TRBJ2-2, the V gene TRBV6-5; 8 nucleotides match TRBD2. Germline trimming cut 4 bases from V and 8 bases from J; bases unmatched to any gene: 6. The CDR3 runs to 14 residues. The V gene's germline CDR1 is MNHEY and CDR2 SVGAGI. CDR3 in DNA: TGTGCCAGCAGTTTTAGCGGGATTAGTGGGGAGCTGTTTTTT. This encodes CASSFSGISGELFF.

The chain carries TRBV6-5 and TRBJ1-1; D possibly corresponds to TRBD1 (5 bases). V was clipped by 0 bases and J by 8 bases, with 10 bases between them. Germline values: CDR1 MNHEY, CDR2 SVGAGI. The CDR3 is 13 amino acids. CDR3: CASSYSARDEAFF. CDR3 DNA sequence: TGTGCCAGCAGTTACTCAGCCAGGGACGAAGCTTTCTTT.

V and J are TRBV5-6 and TRBJ1-2; D is unresolved. The CDR3 consists of 11 residues. Germline values: CDR1 SGHDT, CDR2 YYEEEE. The V and J ends lost 0 bases and 3 bases respectively, with 0 bases between them. The CDR3 protein is CASSLDYGYTF. CDR3 bases: TGTGCCAGCAGCTTGGACTATGGCTACACCTTC.